Listed below are T cell receptor beta chains from one sample, sequenced in a study of T-cell reconstitution after alpha-beta-depleted transplantation in children. TCRdb used MiXCR to reprocess the PCR reads, holding one entry per CDR3 protein. The table shows just over 350,000 distinct CDR3 sequences, with about an eighth occurring only once. This material consisted of PBMCs, taken from the stem cell graft. These receptors all stem from a human donor who donated a stem cell graft to a child with Fanconi anemia. The CDR3 runs from the conserved cysteine through the conserved F or W. The D gene is left open where the match is weak. The size entry is marked missing in some rows and otherwise reads once, few, many or a size class.

>TRBV19|NA|TRBJ1-1|TRBD1
TGTGCCAGTAGTATAGGTGGAGGGGGCCGAGATACTGAAGCTTTCTTT
CASSIGGGGRDTEAFF
>TRBV5-1|few|TRBJ1-2|NA
TGCGCCAGCAGCCGAGCTGGGACTCCAGGGGCGGAAGGCTACACCTTC
CASSRAGTPGAEGYTF
>TRBV15|few|TRBJ1-3|NA
TGTGCCACCAGCAGAGGAGAGAGCGGGGGCACCATATATTTT
CATSRGESGGTIYF
>TRBV19|NA|TRBJ2-3|TRBD2
TGTGCCAGTAGTGCGGAGCGGGGGGCCCTCACAGATACGCAGTATTTT
CASSAERGALTDTQYF
>TRBV12-3/TRBV12-4|NA|TRBJ1-5|NA
TGTGCCAGCAGTTTGACTGATCAGCCCCAGCATTTT
CASSLTDQPQHF
>TRBV5-1|NA|TRBJ1-2|NA
TGCGCCAGCAGCCTCGGGACGGGGAAGGTGTCCTATGGCTACACCTTC
CASSLGTGKVSYGYTF
>TRBV12-3/TRBV12-4|NA|TRBJ2-7|NA
TGTGCCAGCACCTCTGTATTAGGGCGGAACTCCTACGAGCAGTACTTC
CASTSVLGRNSYEQYF
>TRBV7-9|few|TRBJ2-7|NA
TGTGCCAGCAGGTCGGGGTCCTACTACGAGCAGTACTTC
CASRSGSYYEQYF
>TRBV2|many|TRBJ1-5|TRBD1
TGTGCCAGCTTAAGGGACAGGGGCAACTCCAATCAGCCCCAGCATTTT
CASLRDRGNSNQPQHF
>TRBV20-1|many|TRBJ2-5|TRBD1
TGCAGTGCTACAGACAGGGGCCAAGAGACCCAGTACTTC
CSATDRGQETQYF
>TRBV7-9|NA|TRBJ1-2|TRBD1
TGTGCCAGCAGCCTAAACCCGGGACAGGGAGGACATGGCTACACCTTC
CASSLNPGQGGHGYTF
>TRBV5-1|NA|TRBJ1-3|NA
TGCGCCAGCAGCCAGACAGGCAACTCTGGAAACACCATATATTTT
CASSQTGNSGNTIYF
>TRBV12-3/TRBV12-4|NA|TRBJ1-3|NA
TGTGCCAGCAGTTATGGCGGCCCTGGAAACACCATATATTTT
CASSYGGPGNTIYF
>TRBV27|many|TRBJ2-1|TRBD2
TGTGCCAGCAGTTCTGCGGGGGGGCTCTACAATGAGCAGTTCTTC
CASSSAGGLYNEQFF
>TRBV9|NA|TRBJ1-2|NA
TGTGCCAGCAGCGTAGCGGGACCTGGATACTATGGCTACACCTTC
CASSVAGPGYYGYTF
>TRBV5-1|few|TRBJ1-1|NA
TGCGCCAGCAGCGCGGACGGGATGAACACTGAAGCTTTCTTT
CASSADGMNTEAFF
>TRBV4-3|NA|TRBJ1-2|TRBD1
TGCGCCAGCAGCCAAGATCCTCGGCGTCAGGGGGGCTATGGCTACACCTTC
CASSQDPRRQGGYGYTF
>TRBV7-6|many|TRBJ1-1|TRBD1
TGTGCCAGCAGTTCACCCCAGACAGGGCACACTGAAGCTTTCTTT
CASSSPQTGHTEAFF
>TRBV18|NA|TRBJ2-7|TRBD1
TGTGCCAGCTCACCAGACAGGGGGACTTCCTCCGAGCAGTACTTC
CASSPDRGTSSEQYF
>TRBV5-1|NA|TRBJ2-1|TRBD1
TGCGCCAGCGGGGGACAGGGTGAAAACAATGAGCAGTTCTTC
CASGGQGENNEQFF
>TRBV2|NA|TRBJ1-2|NA
TGTGCCAGCAGGCGAAGCCAGGGGCGGTACGGTGGCTACACCTTC
CASRRSQGRYGGYTF
>TRBV20-1|NA|TRBJ1-2|TRBD1
TGCAGTGCTAGATGGCCAGGGGGCCAGTATGGCTACACCTTC
CSARWPGGQYGYTF
>TRBV7-9|NA|TRBJ1-1|NA
TGTGCCAGCAGCTCGGGGACAAGGAGGACGACTTTCTTT
CASSSGTRRTTFF
>TRBV4-3|many|TRBJ2-1|TRBD2
TGCGCCAGCAGTAAGGGGACTAGCCGCTATGAGCAGTTCTTC
CASSKGTSRYEQFF
>TRBV5-6|many|TRBJ2-1|NA
TGTGCCAGCAGCTCCGTAGGGGATTACAATGAGCAGTTCTTC
CASSSVGDYNEQFF
>TRBV9|NA|TRBJ2-1|TRBD2
TGTGCCAGCAGCCCGGGACTAGCGGGCCCCTTTGAGCAGTTCTTC
CASSPGLAGPFEQFF
>TRBV5-1|many|TRBJ1-2|TRBD1
TGCGCCAGCAGCTTCGGACAGGCCGAGGGCTACACCTTC
CASSFGQAEGYTF
>TRBV10-3|NA|TRBJ1-1|TRBD1
TGTGCCATTGGACAGGGCGGGAACACTGAAGCTTTCTTT
CAIGQGGNTEAFF
>TRBV7-9|NA|TRBJ2-2|NA
TGTGCCAGCAGCTTAACATTGGACACCGGGGAGCTGTTTTTT
CASSLTLDTGELFF
>TRBV27|few|TRBJ1-2|NA
TGTGCCAGCAGTTTATACGGGGGGGGATCGGTCCTTAACTATGGCTACACCTTC
CASSLYGGGSVLNYGYTF
>TRBV5-1|many|TRBJ1-1|NA
TGCGCCAGCAGCTCCATTCGCGCGGACACTGAAGCTTTCTTT
CASSSIRADTEAFF
>TRBV11-2|few|TRBJ1-2|NA
TGTGCCAGCAGCGAAAACCCTGGGGGATACTCCTTC
CASSENPGGYSF
>TRBV9|NA|TRBJ2-6|TRBD2
TGTGCCAGCAGCCCTCATCGGGGAGGGCCTGGGGCCAACGTCCTGACTTTC
CASSPHRGGPGANVLTF
>TRBV12-3/TRBV12-4|many|TRBJ2-3|TRBD2
TGTGCCAGCAGCTATAGCGGGGGCACAGATACGCAGTATTTT
CASSYSGGTDTQYF
>TRBV12-3/TRBV12-4|NA|TRBJ1-3|NA
TGTGCCAGCAGTTTACAGGAGGCTGGAAACACCATATATTTT
CASSLQEAGNTIYF
>TRBV6-2/TRBV6-3|NA|TRBJ2-7|TRBD1
TGTGCCAGCAGCTTCGTCGACAGGGTAGAGGAGCAGTACTTC
CASSFVDRVEEQYF
>TRBV4-2|NA|TRBJ2-1|NA
TGTGCCAGCAGCCAATTAACTGGGGACCCTGTCGATGAGCAGTTCTTC
CASSQLTGDPVDEQFF
>TRBV29-1|few|TRBJ1-2|NA
TGCAGCGCCGATGGGGGATATAACTATGGCTACACCTTC
CSADGGYNYGYTF
>TRBV30|NA|TRBJ1-6|NA
TGTGCCTGGAGTGCCGGGTATAATTCACCCCTCCACTTT
CAWSAGYNSPLHF
>TRBV5-1|NA|TRBJ1-1|NA
TGCGCCAGCAGTTCAAGACAGCAGAACACTGAAGCTTTCTTT
CASSSRQQNTEAFF